This T cell receptor beta chain was sequenced for a study of T cells in severe cutaneous drug reactions. Overall study: Blister fluid/cells and PBMC came from acute- or recovery-stage patients.

The patients sequenced had a carbamazepine-induced Stevens-Johnson syndrome or toxic epidermal necrolysis reaction. Libraries were made by iRepertoire multiplex PCR with TCR subtype-specific primers for bulk and single-cell sequencing. From its re-call of the multiplex PCR reads, TCRdb lists each CDR3 protein once, without DNA. The clone table shows about 10,000 distinct CDR3 sequences, with the ten largest holding 21%. Comments on this clonotype: Antigen unknown.

CDR1 and CDR2 (germline): DFQATT, SNEGSKA (reference sequence). The CDR3 consists of 13 residues. Study results and caveats: In carbamazepine-induced Stevens-Johnson syndrome or toxic epidermal necrolysis, TRBV12-4 averaged around 32% in blister cells and around 5% in PBMC.

Input material: cells from a skin blister. The TCR was taken from a human donor with Stevens-Johnson syndrome, a severe cutaneous drug reaction. This sequence joins TRBV20-1 and TRBJ1-1; TCRdb designates TRBD1, a call that cannot be tested without DNA. CDR3 protein: CSAQRRGVTEAFF.